The 5 T cell receptor beta chains reported below all come from one sample, sequenced in a study of shared clonotypes between healthy human individuals. Produced via immunoSEQ multiplex PCR; TCRdb's table is partial and in-frame only. The sample comprises fewer than 2.5 million clones, approximately 94% of which are singletons, and roughly 0.39% rests with the top ten. Material: naive CD4+ T cells from PBMCs. Subset given: CD45RA+ positively selected. These receptors came from a young man in good health. Some clones in this sample may be carry-over from other donors' samples.

V is TRBV6-1 and J is TRBJ1-1; TRBD1 matches 7 bases. The V segment lost 8 bases and the J segment 3 bases; nucleotides outside the gene matches: 9. CDR1 and CDR2 from the germline V gene are MNHNS and SASEGT. The CDR3 runs to 14 residues. Written as DNA, the CDR3 is TGTGCCAGCCGAAGGGGGCGATTTGACACTGAAGCTTTCTTT. Protein product: CASRRGRFDTEAFF.

The J gene is TRBJ1-4, the V gene TRBV5-1, with D hard to call. Between the trimmed V and J ends, which lost 2 bases and 4 bases, there was a span of 15 bases. The CDR3 is made up of 16 amino acids. The germline V gene has CDR1 SGHRS and CDR2 YFSETQ. The CDR3 coding sequence is TGCGCCAGCAGCTTAGATAACCGGGTCCGTAATGAAAAACTGTTTTTT. It translates to CASSLDNRVRNEKLFF. The entire variable domain, with the rest obtained from reference TRBV5-1 and TRBJ1-4, is as follows: KAGVTQTPRYLIKTRGQQVTLSCSPISGHRSVSWYQQTPGQGLQFLFEYFSETQRNKGNFPGRFSGRQFSNSRSEMNVSTLELGDSALYLCASSLDNRVRNEKLFFGSGTQLSVL.

The chain carries TRBV4-3 and TRBJ2-4, with 7 bases aligning to TRBD2. From germline, CDR1 is LGHNA and CDR2 YSLEER. The J segment lost 9 bases and the V segment lost 3 bases, leaving 5 bases of the junction unmatched. The CDR3 spans 13 residues. The CDR3 region has the DNA TGCGCCAGCAGCCACCGGGGGGAGGGCATTCAGTACTTC. As protein: CASSHRGEGIQYF.

This clone has a handful of counts. This sequence joins TRBV28 and TRBJ1-2; 8 nucleotides agree with TRBD1. Germline trimming cut 6 bases from V and 0 bases from J; bases unmatched to any gene: 3. This CDR3 contains 14 residues. CDR1 and CDR2 from the germline V gene are MDHEN and SYDVKM. CDR3 region: CASSGQGTNYGYTF. The CDR3 DNA reads TGTGCCAGCAGCGGACAGGGAACTAACTATGGCTACACCTTC.

This clone came up once. The sample has other DNA sequences that encode this CDR3 too. The chain joins TRBV18 to TRBJ2-1; no reliable D call. Trimming pared 3 bases from V and 1 base from J, leaving 7 bases between. There are 14 residues in the CDR3. The germline V gene has CDR1 KGHSH and CDR2 LQKENI. CDR3 protein: CASSPTRSYNEQFF. The CDR3, as DNA: TGTGCCAGCTCACCGACCAGATCCTACAATGAGCAGTTCTTC.